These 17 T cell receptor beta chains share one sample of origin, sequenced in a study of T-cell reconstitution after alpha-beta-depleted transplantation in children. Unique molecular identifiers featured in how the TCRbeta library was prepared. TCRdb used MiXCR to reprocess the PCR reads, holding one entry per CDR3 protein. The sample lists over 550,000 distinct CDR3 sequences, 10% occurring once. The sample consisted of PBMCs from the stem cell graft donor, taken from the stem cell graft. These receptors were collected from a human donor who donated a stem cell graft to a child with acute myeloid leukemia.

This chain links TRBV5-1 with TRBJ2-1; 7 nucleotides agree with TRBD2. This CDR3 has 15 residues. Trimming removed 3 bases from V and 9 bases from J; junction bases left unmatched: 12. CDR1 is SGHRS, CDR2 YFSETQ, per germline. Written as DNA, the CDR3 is TGCGCCAGCAGCTCCGCTGGGACTAACTCCGGTGAGCAGTTCTTC. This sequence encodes CASSSAGTNSGEQFF.

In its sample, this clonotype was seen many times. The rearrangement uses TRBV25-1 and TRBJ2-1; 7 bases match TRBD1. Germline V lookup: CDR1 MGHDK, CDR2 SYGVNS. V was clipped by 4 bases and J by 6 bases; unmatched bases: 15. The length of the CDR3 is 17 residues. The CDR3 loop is CASSVDRRPSAGNEQFF. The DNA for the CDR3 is TGTGCCAGCAGTGTGGACAGGCGACCCTCCGCGGGCAATGAGCAGTTCTTC.

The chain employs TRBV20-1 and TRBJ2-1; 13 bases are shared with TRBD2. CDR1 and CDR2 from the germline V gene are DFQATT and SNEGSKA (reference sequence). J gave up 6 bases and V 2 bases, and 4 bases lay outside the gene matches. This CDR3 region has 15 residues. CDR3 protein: CSARTSGRGGNEQFF. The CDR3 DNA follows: TGCAGTGCTAGAACTAGCGGGAGGGGGGGCAATGAGCAGTTCTTC.

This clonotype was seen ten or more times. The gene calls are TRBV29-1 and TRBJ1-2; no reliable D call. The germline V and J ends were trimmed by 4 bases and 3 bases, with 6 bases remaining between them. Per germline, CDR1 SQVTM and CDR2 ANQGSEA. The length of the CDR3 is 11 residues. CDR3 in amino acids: CSVGGDYGYTF. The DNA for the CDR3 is TGCAGCGTTGGGGGAGACTATGGCTACACCTTC.

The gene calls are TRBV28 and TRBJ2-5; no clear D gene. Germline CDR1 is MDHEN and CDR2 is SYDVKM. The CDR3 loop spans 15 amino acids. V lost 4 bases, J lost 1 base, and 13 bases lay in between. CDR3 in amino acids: CASSSPSLAQETQYF. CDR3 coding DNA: TGTGCCAGCAGTTCGCCGAGTTTGGCCCAAGAGACCCAGTACTTC. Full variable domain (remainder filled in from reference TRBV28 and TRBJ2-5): DVKVTQSSRYLVKRTGEKVFLECVQDMDHENMFWYRQDPGLGLRLIYFSYDVKMKEKGDIPEGYSVSREKKERFSLILESASTNQTSMYLCASSSPSLAQETQYFGPGTRLLVL.

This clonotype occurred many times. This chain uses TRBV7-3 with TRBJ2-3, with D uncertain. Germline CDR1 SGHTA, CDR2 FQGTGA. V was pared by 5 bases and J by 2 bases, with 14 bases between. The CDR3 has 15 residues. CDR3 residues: CASSALPILTDTQYF. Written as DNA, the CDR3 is TGTGCCAGCAGCGCACTGCCGATCCTCACAGATACGCAGTATTTT. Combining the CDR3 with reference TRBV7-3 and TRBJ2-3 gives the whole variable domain GAGVSQTPSNKVTEKGKYVELRCDPISGHTALYWYRQSLGQGPEFLIYFQGTGAADDSGLPNDRFFAVRPEGSVSTLKIQRTERGDSAVYLCASSALPILTDTQYFGPGTRLTVL.

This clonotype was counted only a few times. CDR3 amino acids: CSARDGAGTSSYNEQFF. The DNA for the CDR3 is TGCAGTGCTAGAGATGGGGCGGGGACAAGCTCCTACAATGAGCAGTTCTTC. The chain combines TRBV20-1 with TRBJ2-1; D is tentatively TRBD1 or TRBD2 (6 bases each). The V end lost 0 bases, the J end lost 0 bases, and 15 bases lay between the germline ends. The germline gives CDR1 DFQATT, CDR2 SNEGSKA (reference sequence). The CDR3 length is 17 residues.

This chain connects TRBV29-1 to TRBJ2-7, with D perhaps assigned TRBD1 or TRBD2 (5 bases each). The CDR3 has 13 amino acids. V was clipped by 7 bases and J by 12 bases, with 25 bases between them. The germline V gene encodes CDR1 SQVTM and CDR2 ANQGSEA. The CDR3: CSGAPQSGTPLYF. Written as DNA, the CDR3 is TGCAGCGGGGCCCCGCAGTCTGGGACCCCTCTGTACTTC.

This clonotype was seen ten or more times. Here the CDR3 reads CASRRKPGTGELFF. The DNA for the CDR3 is TGTGCCAGCAGACGAAAGCCTGGAACCGGGGAGCTGTTTTTT. The chain has TRBV28 and TRBJ2-2; D is unresolved. This CDR3 contains 14 residues. V gave up 6 bases and J gave up 5 bases, with 13 bases separating them. Germline CDR1 MDHEN, CDR2 SYDVKM.

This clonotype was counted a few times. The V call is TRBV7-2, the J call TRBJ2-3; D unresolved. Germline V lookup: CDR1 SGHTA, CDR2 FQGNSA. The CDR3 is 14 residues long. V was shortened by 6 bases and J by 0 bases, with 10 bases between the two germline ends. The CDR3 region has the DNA TGTGCCAGCAGACCGGAAACTAGCACAGATACGCAGTATTTT. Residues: CASRPETSTDTQYF.

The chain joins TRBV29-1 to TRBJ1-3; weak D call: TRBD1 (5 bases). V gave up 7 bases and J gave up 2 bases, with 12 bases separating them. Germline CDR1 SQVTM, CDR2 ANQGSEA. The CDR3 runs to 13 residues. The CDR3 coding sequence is TGCAGCGGCCGCCTGGGGGCTGGAAACACCATATATTTT. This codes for CSGRLGAGNTIYF. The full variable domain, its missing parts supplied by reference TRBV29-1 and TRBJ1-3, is SAVISQKPSRDICQRGTSLTIQCQVDSQVTMMFWYRQQPGQSLTLIATANQGSEATYESGFVIDKFPISRPNLTFSTLTVSNMSPEDSSIYLCSGRLGAGNTIYFGEGSWLTVV.

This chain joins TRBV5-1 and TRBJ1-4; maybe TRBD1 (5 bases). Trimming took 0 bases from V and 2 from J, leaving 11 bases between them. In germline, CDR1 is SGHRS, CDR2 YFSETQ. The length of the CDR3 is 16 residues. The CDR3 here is CASSLGDRLTNEKLFF. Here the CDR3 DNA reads TGCGCCAGCAGCTTGGGCGACAGACTGACTAATGAAAAACTGTTTTTT.

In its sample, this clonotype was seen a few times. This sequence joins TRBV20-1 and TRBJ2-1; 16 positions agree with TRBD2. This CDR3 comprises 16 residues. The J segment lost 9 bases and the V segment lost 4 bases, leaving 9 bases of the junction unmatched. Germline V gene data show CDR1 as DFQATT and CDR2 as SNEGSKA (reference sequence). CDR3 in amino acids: CSAKKVGTSGRGEQFF. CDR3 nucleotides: TGCAGTGCTAAAAAGGTCGGGACTAGCGGGAGGGGTGAGCAGTTCTTC.

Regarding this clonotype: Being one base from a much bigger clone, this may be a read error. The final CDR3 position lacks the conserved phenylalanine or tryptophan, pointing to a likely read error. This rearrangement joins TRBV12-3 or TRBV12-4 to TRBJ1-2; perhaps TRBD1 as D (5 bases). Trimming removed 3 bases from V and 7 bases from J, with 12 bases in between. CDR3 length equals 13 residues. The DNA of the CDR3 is TGTGCCAGCAGTTTTGGGGGTGCGGGTGGCTACACCTCC. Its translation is CASSFGGAGGYTS.

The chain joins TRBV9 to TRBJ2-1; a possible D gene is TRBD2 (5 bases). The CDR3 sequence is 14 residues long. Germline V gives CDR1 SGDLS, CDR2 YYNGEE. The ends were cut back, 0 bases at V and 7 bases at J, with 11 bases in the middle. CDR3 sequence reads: CASSVALTSNEQFF. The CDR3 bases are TGTGCCAGCAGCGTAGCCCTTACTAGTAATGAGCAGTTCTTC.

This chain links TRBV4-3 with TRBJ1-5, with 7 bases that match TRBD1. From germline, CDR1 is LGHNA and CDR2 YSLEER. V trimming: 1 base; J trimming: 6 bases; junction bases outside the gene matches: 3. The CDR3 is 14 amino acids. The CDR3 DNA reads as TGCGCCAGCAGCCAAGGACAGGGAACTCAGCCCCAGCATTTT. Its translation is CASSQGQGTQPQHF.

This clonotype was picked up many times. DNA of the CDR3: TGTGCCAGCAGTGGCGTACAGGGACCTTGGGGCTACACCTTC. Protein product: CASSGVQGPWGYTF. This chain connects TRBV25-1 to TRBJ1-2; D is possibly TRBD1 (6 bases). Germline V lookup: CDR1 MGHDK, CDR2 SYGVNS. CDR3 length: 14 residues. The V gene lost 4 bases and the J gene lost 8 bases, with 17 bases spanning the gap.